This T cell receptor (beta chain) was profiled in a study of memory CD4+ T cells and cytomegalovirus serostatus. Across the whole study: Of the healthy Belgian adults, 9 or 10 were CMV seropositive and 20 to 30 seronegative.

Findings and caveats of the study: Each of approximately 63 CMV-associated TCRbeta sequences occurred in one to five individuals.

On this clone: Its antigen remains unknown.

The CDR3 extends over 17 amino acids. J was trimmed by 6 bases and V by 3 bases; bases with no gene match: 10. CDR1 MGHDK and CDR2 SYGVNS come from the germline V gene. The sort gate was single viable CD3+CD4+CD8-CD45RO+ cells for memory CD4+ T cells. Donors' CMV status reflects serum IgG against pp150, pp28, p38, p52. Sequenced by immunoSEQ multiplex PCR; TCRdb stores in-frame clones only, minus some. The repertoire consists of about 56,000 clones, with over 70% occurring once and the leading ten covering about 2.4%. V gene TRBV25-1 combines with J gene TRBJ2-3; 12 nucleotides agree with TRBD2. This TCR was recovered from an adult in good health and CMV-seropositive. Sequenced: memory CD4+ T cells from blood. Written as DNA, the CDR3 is TGTGCCAGCAGTGACCCCCCTCTAGCGGGAGGGCCTGATACGCAGTATTTT. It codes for CASSDPPLAGGPDTQYF. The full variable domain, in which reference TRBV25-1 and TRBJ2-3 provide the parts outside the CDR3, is EADIYQTPRYLVIGTGKKITLECSQTMGHDKMYWYQQDPGMELHLIHYSYGVNSTEKGDLSSESTVSRIRTEHFPLTLESARPSHTSQYLCASSDPPLAGGPDTQYFGPGTRLTVL.